The sequence of this TCR beta chain was determined in a study of T cell repertoires in cytomegalovirus infection. About the study: Both CMV infection and a matching HLA type were indicated by public TCR beta signatures.

Regarding the study as a whole: Cumulated frequencies of public TCR beta families served to identify carriers of CMV plus the relevant HLA. HLA-C-restricted CMV clonotypes gave the most frequent clonotype in two of eight donors.

Per the germline V gene, CDR1 is LNHDA and CDR2 is SQIVND (reference sequence). Between the trimmed V and J ends, which lost 7 bases and 1 base, there was a span of 13 bases. The CDR3 totals 14 residues. TCRdb reprocessed the reads via MiXCR and lists one record per CDR3 protein. In the table there are about 140,000 distinct CDR3 sequences, roughly 6% of which are singletons. For this clonotype: Its cognate antigen is unknown.

The sequence was collected from a human donor in good health (CMV status not recorded). Some clones in this sample may be carry-over from other donors' samples. Sequences were obtained from PBMCs. The rearrangement joins TRBV19 to TRBJ1-1, with D possibly being TRBD1 (5 bases). DNA of the CDR3: TGTGCCAGTACTACAGGCGGGAGGAACACTGAAGCTTTCTTT. Protein product: CASTTGGRNTEAFF.